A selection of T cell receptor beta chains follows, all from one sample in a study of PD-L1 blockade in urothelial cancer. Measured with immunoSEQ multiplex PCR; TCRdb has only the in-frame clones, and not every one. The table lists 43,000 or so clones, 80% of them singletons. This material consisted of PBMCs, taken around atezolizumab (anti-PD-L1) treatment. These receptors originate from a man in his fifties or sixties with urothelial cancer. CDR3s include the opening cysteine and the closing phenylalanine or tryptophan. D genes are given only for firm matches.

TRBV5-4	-	CASSLSLNEGQETQYF
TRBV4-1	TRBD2	CASSHQGLLQRGELFF
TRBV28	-	CASSSDKAPPVIQYF
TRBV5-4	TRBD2	CAFSGAGTTDTQYF
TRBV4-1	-	CASSQDSARVQETQYF
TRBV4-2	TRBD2	CASSQDLVGTSGRAEETQYF
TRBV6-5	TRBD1	CASSYWDSGEQYF
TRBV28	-	CASSRTGITLGQPQHF
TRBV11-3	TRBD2	CASSSHMTSGYNEQFF
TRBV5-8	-	CASSLRGGGNQPQHF
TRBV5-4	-	CASSLSGNTGELFF
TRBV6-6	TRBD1	CASGAGTAPKQYF
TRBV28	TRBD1	CASSLGTGRDYGYTF
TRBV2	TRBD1	CASTGTGGQEAFF
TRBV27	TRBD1	CASRPTGGWETQYF
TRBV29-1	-	CSVSQGYEQYF
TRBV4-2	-	CASSQDWDLDTEAFF
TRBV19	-	CASSGGFSGANVLTF
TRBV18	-	CASSPPGGVVGNQPQHF
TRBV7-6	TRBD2	CASSRNSGSTDTQYF
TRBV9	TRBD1	CASSAYRGEVAGELFF
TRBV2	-	CASYRDKLNTEAFF
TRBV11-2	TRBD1	CASSLDRVGNTIYF
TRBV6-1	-	CASNGGPTYEQYF
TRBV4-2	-	CASSQDPTDYSPLHF
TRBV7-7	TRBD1	CASSRSQGQAETQYF
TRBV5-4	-	CASSPQRPNTEAFF
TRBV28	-	CASRTRGNQPQHF
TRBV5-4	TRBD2	CASSRTSGNNEQFF
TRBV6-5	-	CASIAGLGSYEQYF
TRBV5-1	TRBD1	CASSIQGVGGSEAFF
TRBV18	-	CASSSEKQVNEQFF
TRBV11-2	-	CASSSGGDQFF
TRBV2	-	CASSDYPYWYF
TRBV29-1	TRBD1	CSVRRDSNTEAFF
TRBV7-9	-	CASSLGPSYGYTF
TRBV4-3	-	CASSQVRGSRSGYTF
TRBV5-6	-	CASGSVVTDTSTDTQYF
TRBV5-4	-	CASSLDGSSYNEQFF
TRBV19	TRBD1	CASSIQGADTGELFF
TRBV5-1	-	CASSVPGGREQFF
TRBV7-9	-	CASSYTDNTEAFF
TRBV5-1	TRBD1	CASSPGLIQGANDYGYTF
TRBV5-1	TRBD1	CASSLGAGQGEKLFF
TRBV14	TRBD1	CASSRDRVNTEAFF
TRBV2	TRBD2	CASREGLAGGSGEQFF